This entry is about one TCR beta chain. The antigen remains unidentified. The sample originates from a study of vaccination effects on CD4 cells after COVID-19. General study points: Common cold coronavirus cross-reactivity was shown by only 1 of 255 vaccine-induced clones in healthy vaccinees.

Expansion with viral peptide pools was applied to antigen-specific CD4+ T cells by the ViraFEST assay prior to sequencing. The culture ran for roughly ten days before CD4+ T cells were isolated. Each participant received a vaccine that was either BNT162b2 or mRNA-1273, given as two doses. Among the vaccine recipients, none had a prior SARS-CoV-2 infection, and nucleocapsid antibodies were negative. IL-2 at approximately 9.7 IU/ml and peptides at around 10 ug/ml were added to cultured PBMC, more than 1.5 million per well. On both days 3 and 7, half of the culture medium was replaced with IL-2 medium. V was trimmed by 4 bases and J by 3 bases, leaving 10 bases between them. CDR1 SGHRS and CDR2 YFSETQ come from the germline V gene. This CDR3 has 14 amino acids. The assay was immunoSEQ multiplex PCR, and TCRdb's table has in-frame clones only and misses some. Among about 81,000 clones listed, over 70% were seen once.

This receptor was obtained from a human donor who received a COVID-19 vaccine. The chain carries TRBV5-1 and TRBJ2-2; TRBD1 is a possible D gene (6 bases). The sample here was CD4+ T cells from PBMCs cultured with HCoV-OC43 spike peptides, taken after COVID-19 vaccination. As for subset: HCoV-OC43 spike overlapping peptide pool stimulation. In DNA, the CDR3 is TGCGCCAGCAGCACAGGGAGATACACCGGGGAGCTGTTTTTT. This sequence encodes CASSTGRYTGELFF.